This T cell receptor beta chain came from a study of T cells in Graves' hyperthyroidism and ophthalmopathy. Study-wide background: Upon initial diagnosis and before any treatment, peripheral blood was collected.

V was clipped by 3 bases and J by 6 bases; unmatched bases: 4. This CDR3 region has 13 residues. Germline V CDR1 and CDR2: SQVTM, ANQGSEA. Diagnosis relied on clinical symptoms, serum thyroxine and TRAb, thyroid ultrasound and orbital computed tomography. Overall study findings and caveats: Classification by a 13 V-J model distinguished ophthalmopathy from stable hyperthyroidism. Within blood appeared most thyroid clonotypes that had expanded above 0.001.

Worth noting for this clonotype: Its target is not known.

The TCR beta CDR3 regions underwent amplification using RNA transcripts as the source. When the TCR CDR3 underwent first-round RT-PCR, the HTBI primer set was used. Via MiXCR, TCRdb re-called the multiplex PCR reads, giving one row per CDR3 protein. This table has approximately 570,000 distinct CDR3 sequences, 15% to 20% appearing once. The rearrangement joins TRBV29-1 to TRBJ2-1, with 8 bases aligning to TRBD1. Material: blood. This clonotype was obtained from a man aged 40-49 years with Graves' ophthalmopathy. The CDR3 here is CSVDRGRINEQFF. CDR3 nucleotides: TGCAGCGTTGACAGGGGGCGCATCAATGAGCAGTTCTTC.